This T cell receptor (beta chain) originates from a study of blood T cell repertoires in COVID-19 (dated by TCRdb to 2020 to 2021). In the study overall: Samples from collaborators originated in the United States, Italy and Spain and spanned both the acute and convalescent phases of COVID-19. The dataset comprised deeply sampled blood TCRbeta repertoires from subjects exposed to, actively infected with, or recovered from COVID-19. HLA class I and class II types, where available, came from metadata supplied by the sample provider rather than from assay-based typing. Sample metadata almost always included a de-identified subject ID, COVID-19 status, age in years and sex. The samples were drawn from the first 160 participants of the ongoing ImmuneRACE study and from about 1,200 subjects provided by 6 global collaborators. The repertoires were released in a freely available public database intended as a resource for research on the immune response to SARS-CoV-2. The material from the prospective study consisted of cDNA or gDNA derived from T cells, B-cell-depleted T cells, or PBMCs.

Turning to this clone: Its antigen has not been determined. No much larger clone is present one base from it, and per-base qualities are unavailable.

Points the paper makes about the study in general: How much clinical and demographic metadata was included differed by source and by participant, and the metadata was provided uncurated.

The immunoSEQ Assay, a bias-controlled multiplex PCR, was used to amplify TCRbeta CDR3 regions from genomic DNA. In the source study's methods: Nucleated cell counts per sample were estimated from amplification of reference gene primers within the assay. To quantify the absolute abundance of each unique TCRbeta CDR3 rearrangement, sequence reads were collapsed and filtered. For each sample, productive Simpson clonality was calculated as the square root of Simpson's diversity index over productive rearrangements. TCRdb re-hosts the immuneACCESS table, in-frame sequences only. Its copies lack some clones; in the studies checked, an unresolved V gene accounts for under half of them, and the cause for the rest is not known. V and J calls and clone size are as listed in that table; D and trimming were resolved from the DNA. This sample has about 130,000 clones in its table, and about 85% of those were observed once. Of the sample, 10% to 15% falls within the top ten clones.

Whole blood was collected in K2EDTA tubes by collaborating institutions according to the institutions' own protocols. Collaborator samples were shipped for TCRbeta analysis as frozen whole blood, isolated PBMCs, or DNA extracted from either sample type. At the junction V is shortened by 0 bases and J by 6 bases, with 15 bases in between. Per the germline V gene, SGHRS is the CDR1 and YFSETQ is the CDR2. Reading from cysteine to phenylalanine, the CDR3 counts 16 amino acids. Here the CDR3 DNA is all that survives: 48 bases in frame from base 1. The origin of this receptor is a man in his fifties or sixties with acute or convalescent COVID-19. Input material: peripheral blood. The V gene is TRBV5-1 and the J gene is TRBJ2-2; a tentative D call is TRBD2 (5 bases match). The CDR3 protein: CASSLGLQLSAGELFF. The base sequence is TGCGCCAGCAGCTTGGGACTACAGCTAAGCGCCGGGGAGCTGTTTTTT.